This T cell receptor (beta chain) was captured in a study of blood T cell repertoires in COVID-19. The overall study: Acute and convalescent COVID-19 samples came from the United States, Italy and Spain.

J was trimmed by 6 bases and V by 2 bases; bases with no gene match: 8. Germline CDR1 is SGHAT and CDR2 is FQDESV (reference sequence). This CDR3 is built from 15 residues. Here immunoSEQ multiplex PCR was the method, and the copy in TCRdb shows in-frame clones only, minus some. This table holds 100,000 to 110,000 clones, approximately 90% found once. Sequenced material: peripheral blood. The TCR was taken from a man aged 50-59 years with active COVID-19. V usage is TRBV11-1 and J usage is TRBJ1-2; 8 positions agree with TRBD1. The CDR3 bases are TGTGCCAGCAGCTTACCCCGGGACAGGCACAATGGCTACACCTTC. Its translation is CASSLPRDRHNGYTF.